A selection of T cell receptor beta chains follows, all from one sample in a study of shared clonotypes between healthy human individuals. Clones were sequenced by immunoSEQ multiplex PCR, and TCRdb holds only the in-frame ones, with some missing. The data contain about 2 million clones, roughly 95% of them seen just once; the ten biggest clones take up around 1.2%. Sequenced sample: naive CD8+ T cells sorted from blood. All receptors derive from a man aged 18 to 29 in good health. Both conserved end residues are part of each CDR3. Fields, in order: CDR3 protein, CDR3 DNA, V gene, J gene, clone size, D gene. D genes are given only for firm matches. The size of a clone is reported for some rows only, either as once, few or many, or as a class for expanded clones.

cdr3_aa: CASNHQAGSEAFF
cdr3_nt: TGTGCCAGCAACCACCAGGCGGGTTCTGAAGCTTTCTTT
v_call: TRBV11-2
j_call: TRBJ1-1
clone_size: NA
d_call: NA

cdr3_aa: CASSIVPGSMDYTF
cdr3_nt: TGTGCCAGTAGTATAGTTCCAGGTTCTATGGACTACACCTTC
v_call: TRBV19
j_call: TRBJ1-2
clone_size: NA
d_call: NA

cdr3_aa: CASSLAVVGSAYEQYF
cdr3_nt: TGTGCCAGCAGCTTGGCCGTCGTAGGAAGTGCCTACGAGCAGTACTTC
v_call: TRBV5-8
j_call: TRBJ2-7
clone_size: NA
d_call: NA

cdr3_aa: CASSQDRAGSYEQYF
cdr3_nt: TGCGCCAGCAGCCAAGATAGGGCCGGTTCCTACGAGCAGTACTTC
v_call: TRBV4-3
j_call: TRBJ2-7
clone_size: NA
d_call: NA

cdr3_aa: CASFLAGGQNEQFF
cdr3_nt: TGTGCCAGCTTTTTAGCGGGGGGGCAGAATGAGCAGTTCTTC
v_call: TRBV28
j_call: TRBJ2-1
clone_size: NA
d_call: TRBD2

cdr3_aa: CASSDYEKPVGELFF
cdr3_nt: TGTGCCAGCAGTGATTACGAGAAACCAGTCGGGGAGCTGTTTTTT
v_call: TRBV25-1
j_call: TRBJ2-2
clone_size: once
d_call: NA

cdr3_aa: CATSVYRDRVDEQYF
cdr3_nt: TGTGCCACCAGCGTTTATCGGGACAGGGTCGACGAGCAGTACTTC
v_call: TRBV15
j_call: TRBJ2-7
clone_size: NA
d_call: TRBD1

cdr3_aa: CASSFIGTGVDTEAFF
cdr3_nt: TGCGCCAGCAGCTTCATAGGGACAGGGGTGGACACTGAAGCTTTCTTT
v_call: TRBV5-1
j_call: TRBJ1-1
clone_size: NA
d_call: TRBD1

cdr3_aa: CASSLNRGDTEAFF
cdr3_nt: TGTGCCAGCAGTCTAAACAGGGGGGACACTGAAGCTTTCTTT
v_call: TRBV27
j_call: TRBJ1-1
clone_size: NA
d_call: TRBD1

cdr3_aa: CSVIYGFSYEQYF
cdr3_nt: TGCAGCGTTATTTACGGATTCTCCTACGAGCAGTACTTC
v_call: TRBV29-1
j_call: TRBJ2-7
clone_size: NA
d_call: NA

cdr3_aa: CASSYSAGQNTEAFF
cdr3_nt: TGTGCCAGCAGTTACTCAGCAGGGCAGAACACTGAAGCTTTCTTT
v_call: TRBV6-5
j_call: TRBJ1-1
clone_size: once
d_call: NA

cdr3_aa: CASSPIAGELYSPLHF
cdr3_nt: TGTGCCAGCAGCCCTATTGCAGGGGAGTTGTATTCACCCCTCCACTTT
v_call: TRBV14
j_call: TRBJ1-6
clone_size: NA
d_call: NA

cdr3_aa: CASSTPGGAGNQPQHF
cdr3_nt: TGTGCCAGCAGTACCCCGGGGGGGGCTGGCAATCAGCCCCAGCATTTT
v_call: TRBV6-6
j_call: TRBJ1-5
clone_size: NA
d_call: NA

cdr3_aa: CASSFEETEAFF
cdr3_nt: TGTGCCAGCAGCTTCGAGGAAACTGAAGCTTTCTTT
v_call: TRBV7-9
j_call: TRBJ1-1
clone_size: NA
d_call: NA

cdr3_aa: CASSKGRDTYEQYF
cdr3_nt: TGTGCCAGTAGTAAAGGTAGGGATACCTACGAGCAGTACTTC
v_call: TRBV19
j_call: TRBJ2-7
clone_size: NA
d_call: NA

cdr3_aa: CASSLIDSYEQYF
cdr3_nt: TGTGCCAGCAGTTTAATCGACTCCTACGAGCAGTACTTC
v_call: TRBV27
j_call: TRBJ2-7
clone_size: NA
d_call: NA

cdr3_aa: CSADPGQGYEQHF
cdr3_nt: TGCAGCGCGGATCCGGGACAGGGCTACGAGCAGCACTTC
v_call: TRBV29-1
j_call: TRBJ2-7
clone_size: NA
d_call: TRBD1

cdr3_aa: CASSLIGNSYNEQFF
cdr3_nt: TGTGCCAGCAGTTTAATCGGGAACTCCTACAATGAGCAGTTCTTC
v_call: TRBV28
j_call: TRBJ2-1
clone_size: NA
d_call: NA

cdr3_aa: CASSHDRVQETQYF
cdr3_nt: TGTGCCAGCAGCCACGACAGGGTTCAAGAGACCCAGTACTTC
v_call: TRBV13
j_call: TRBJ2-5
clone_size: NA
d_call: TRBD1

cdr3_aa: CASSIGSAGNYEQYF
cdr3_nt: TGTGCCAGTAGTATCGGGTCGGCGGGCAACTACGAGCAGTACTTC
v_call: TRBV19
j_call: TRBJ2-7
clone_size: NA
d_call: NA

cdr3_aa: CSVEGREGSYNEQFF
cdr3_nt: TGCAGCGTTGAAGGTCGGGAGGGCTCCTACAATGAGCAGTTCTTC
v_call: TRBV29-1
j_call: TRBJ2-1
clone_size: NA
d_call: TRBD2

cdr3_aa: CASSLYFGGDTDTQYF
cdr3_nt: TGTGCCAGCAGTCTCTACTTCGGAGGGGACACAGATACGCAGTATTTT
v_call: TRBV27
j_call: TRBJ2-3
clone_size: NA
d_call: NA

cdr3_aa: CASSLVVPGSNQPQHF
cdr3_nt: TGTGCCAGCAGTTTGGTTGTGCCAGGAAGCAATCAGCCCCAGCATTTT
v_call: TRBV27
j_call: TRBJ1-5
clone_size: once
d_call: NA